This T cell receptor beta chain was sequenced during a study of tissue T cells after allogeneic stem cell transplantation. Regarding the study as a whole: Within patients, tissue anatomy strongly shaped TCR repertoire composition. The study did not identify alloreactive or antigen-specific tissue TCRs, and some clones might be persisting host cells. Few T cell clones were shared across patients, but motif clusters showed tissue-specific shared signatures.

About this clone: Its antigen is unidentified. Germline and genes here are mouse. The read terminates 1 residue ahead of where the CDR3 ends, so the germline J gene completes it.

Sequencing was performed with immunoSEQ multiplex PCR; in TCRdb, only in-frame clones are kept and a portion is missing. The sample has 6,500 to 7,000 clones; about 50% are singletons. This sample's time point: mouse harvest day 7 after allogeneic transplant. Each mouse received 10^7 T-cell-depleted marrow cells plus 10^6 splenic CD5+ T cells by tail vein. The germline CDR1 and CDR2 sequences are SGHSA and FRNQAP. The CDR3 has 15 residues. V dropped 6 bases and J dropped 3 bases, with 14 bases sitting between them. The source is a female BALB/c mouse given C57BL/6 T cells with graft-versus-host disease after an allogeneic hematopoietic cell transplant. The rearrangement links TRBV16 to TRBJ2-2; weak D call: TRBD1 (7 bases). The sequenced sample consisted of gut tissue. The CDR3 DNA, read in part, is TGTGCAAGCAGTCGAGGGGGCGCGTACACCGGGCAGCTCTAC. This codes for CASSRGGAYTGQLY. The entire CDR3 protein reads CASSRGGAYTGQLYF.